This T cell receptor beta chain is drawn from a study of cytomegalovirus exposure and HLA in healthy donors. Study-wide results and limits: In vitro checks showed that a few CMV-associated chains really do target CMV antigens. The investigators catalogued 150 or so TCR beta chains as cytomegalovirus-associated.

Regarding this clone: Its antigen is not known.

Libraries were prepared by immunoSEQ multiplex PCR; TCRdb keeps only in-frame clonotypes and omits some of them. The profile shows more than 90,000 clones, 88% of them singletons. V lost 1 base and J 2 bases, leaving 12 bases between the germline ends. This CDR3 has 16 residues. The V gene's germline CDR1 is LNHDA and CDR2 SQIVND (reference sequence). The rearrangement joins TRBV19 to TRBJ1-3; perhaps TRBD1 as D (5 bases). The origin of this receptor is a man younger than 35 in good health and CMV-seronegative. Sequencing input: PBMCs. CDR3 protein: CASSIVGRAAGNTIYF. The CDR3 coding sequence is TGTGCCAGTAGTATAGTAGGCAGGGCGGCTGGAAACACCATATATTTT.